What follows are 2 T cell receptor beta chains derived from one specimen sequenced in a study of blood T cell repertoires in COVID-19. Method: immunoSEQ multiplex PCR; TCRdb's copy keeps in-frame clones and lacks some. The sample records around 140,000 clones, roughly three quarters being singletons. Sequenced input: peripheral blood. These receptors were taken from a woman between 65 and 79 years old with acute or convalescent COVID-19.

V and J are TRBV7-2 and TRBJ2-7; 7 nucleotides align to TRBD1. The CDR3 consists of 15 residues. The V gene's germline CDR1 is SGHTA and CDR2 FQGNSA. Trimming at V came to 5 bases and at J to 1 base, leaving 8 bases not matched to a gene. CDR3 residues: CASSPWAGGSYEQYF. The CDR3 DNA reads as TGTGCCAGCAGCCCCTGGGCAGGGGGTTCCTACGAGCAGTACTTC.

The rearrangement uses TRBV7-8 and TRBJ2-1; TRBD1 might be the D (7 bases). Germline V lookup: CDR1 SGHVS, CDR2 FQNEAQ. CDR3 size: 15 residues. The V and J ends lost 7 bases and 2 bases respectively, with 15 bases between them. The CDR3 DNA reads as TGTGCCAGCACCTCGCGGGACAGCGCCTACAATGAGCAGTTCTTC. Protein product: CASTSRDSAYNEQFF. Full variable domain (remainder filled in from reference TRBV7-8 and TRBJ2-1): GAGVSQSPRYKVAKRGQDVALRCDPISGHVSLFWYQQALGQGPEFLTYFQNEAQLDKSGLPSDRFFAERPEGSVSTLKIQRTQQEDSAVYLCASTSRDSAYNEQFFGPGTRLTVL.